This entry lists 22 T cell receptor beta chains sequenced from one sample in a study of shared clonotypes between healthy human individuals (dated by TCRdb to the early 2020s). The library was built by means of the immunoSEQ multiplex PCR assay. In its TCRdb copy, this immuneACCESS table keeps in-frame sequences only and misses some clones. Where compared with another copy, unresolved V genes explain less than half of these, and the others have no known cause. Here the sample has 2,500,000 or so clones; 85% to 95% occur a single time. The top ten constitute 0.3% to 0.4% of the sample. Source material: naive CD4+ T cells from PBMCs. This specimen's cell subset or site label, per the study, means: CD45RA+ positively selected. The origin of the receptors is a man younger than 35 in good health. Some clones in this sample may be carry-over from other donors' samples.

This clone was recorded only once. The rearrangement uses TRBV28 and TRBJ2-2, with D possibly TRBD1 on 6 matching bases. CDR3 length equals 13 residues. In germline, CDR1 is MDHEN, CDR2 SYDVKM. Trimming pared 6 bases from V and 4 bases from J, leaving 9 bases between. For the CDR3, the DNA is TGTGCCAGCAGCCGAGGGGGCACCGGGGAGCTGTTTTTT. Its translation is CASSRGGTGELFF.

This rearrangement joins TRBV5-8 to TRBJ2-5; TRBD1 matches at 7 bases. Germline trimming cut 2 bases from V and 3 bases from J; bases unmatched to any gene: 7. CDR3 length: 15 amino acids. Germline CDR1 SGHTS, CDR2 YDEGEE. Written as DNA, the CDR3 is TGTGCCAGCAGCTTACCCGGGACAGAAGAAGAGACCCAGTACTTC. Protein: CASSLPGTEEETQYF.

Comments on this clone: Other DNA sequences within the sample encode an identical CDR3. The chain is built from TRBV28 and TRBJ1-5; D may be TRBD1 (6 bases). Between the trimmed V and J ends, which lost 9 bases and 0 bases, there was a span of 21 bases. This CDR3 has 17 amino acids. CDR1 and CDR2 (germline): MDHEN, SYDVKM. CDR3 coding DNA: TGTGCCAGTAGCCCGACAGGAGGGATTAATAGCAATCAGCCCCAGCATTTT. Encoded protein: CASSPTGGINSNQPQHF.

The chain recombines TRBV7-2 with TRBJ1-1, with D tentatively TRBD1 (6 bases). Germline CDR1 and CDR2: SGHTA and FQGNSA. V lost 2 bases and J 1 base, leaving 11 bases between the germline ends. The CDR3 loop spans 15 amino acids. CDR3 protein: CASSLMGHKNTEAFF. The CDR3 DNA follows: TGTGCCAGCAGCTTAATGGGACACAAGAACACTGAAGCTTTCTTT.

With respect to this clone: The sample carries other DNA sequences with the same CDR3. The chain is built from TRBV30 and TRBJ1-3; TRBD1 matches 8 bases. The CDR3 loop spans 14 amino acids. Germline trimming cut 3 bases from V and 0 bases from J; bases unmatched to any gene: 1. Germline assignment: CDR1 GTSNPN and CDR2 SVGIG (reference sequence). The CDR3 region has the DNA TGTGCCTGGAGCACAGGGGGCTCTGGAAACACCATATATTTT. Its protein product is CAWSTGGSGNTIYF.

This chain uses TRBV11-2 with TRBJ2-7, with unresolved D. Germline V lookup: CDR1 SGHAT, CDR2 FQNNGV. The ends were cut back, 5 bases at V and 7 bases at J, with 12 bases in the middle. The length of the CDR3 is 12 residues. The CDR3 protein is CASSPSWGEQYF. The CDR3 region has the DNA TGTGCCAGCAGCCCTTCGTGGGGTGAGCAGTACTTC.

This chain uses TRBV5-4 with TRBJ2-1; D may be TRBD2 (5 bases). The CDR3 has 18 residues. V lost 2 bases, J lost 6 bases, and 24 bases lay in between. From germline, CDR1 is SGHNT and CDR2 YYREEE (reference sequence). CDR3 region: CASSFFGAGGLARNEQFF. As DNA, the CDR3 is TGTGCCAGCAGCTTTTTTGGTGCTGGTGGCCTAGCTCGCAATGAGCAGTTCTTC.

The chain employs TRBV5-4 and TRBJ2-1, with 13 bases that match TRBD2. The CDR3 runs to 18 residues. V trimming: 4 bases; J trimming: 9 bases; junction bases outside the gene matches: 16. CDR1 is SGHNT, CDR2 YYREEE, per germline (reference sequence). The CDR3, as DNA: TGTGCCAGCAGCCTAAGAACCCTTACTAGCGGGAGGGCCGGTGAGCAGTTCTTC. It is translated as CASSLRTLTSGRAGEQFF.

The CDR3 here is CASSFVIGTGEETQYF. Written as DNA, the CDR3 is TGCGCCAGCAGCTTCGTTATTGGGACAGGGGAAGAGACCCAGTACTTC. The rearrangement links TRBV5-1 to TRBJ2-5; TRBD1 aligns across 10 bases. This CDR3 contains 16 residues. V lost 2 bases, J lost 3 bases, and 7 bases stayed unmatched. CDR1 and CDR2 from the germline V gene are SGHRS and YFSETQ.

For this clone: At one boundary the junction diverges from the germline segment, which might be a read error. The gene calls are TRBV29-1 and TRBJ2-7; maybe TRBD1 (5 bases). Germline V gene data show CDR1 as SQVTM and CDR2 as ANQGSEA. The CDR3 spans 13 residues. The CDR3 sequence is CSNLLRVYYGQYF. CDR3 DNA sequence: TGCAGCAACCTCCTCAGGGTCTACTACGGGCAGTACTTC.

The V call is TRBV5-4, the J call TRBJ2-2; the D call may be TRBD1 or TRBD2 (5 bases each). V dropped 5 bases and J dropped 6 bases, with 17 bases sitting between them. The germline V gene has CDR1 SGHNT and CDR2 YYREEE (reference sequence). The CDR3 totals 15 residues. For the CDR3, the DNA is TGTGCCAGCAGTTGGGACGGAGGTTCGTCCGGGGAGCTGTTTTTT. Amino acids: CASSWDGGSSGELFF.

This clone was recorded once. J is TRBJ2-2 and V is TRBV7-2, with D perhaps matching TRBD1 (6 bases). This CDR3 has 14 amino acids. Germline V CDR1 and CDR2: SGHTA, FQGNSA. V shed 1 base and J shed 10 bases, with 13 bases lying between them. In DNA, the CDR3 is TGTGCCAGCAGCTTAGATTATCAGGGGCCGGAGCTGTTTTTT. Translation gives CASSLDYQGPELFF. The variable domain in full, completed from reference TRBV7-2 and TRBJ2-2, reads GAGVSQSPSNKVTEKGKDVELRCDPISGHTALYWYRQSLGQGLEFLIYFQGNSAPDKSGLPSDRFSAERTGGSVSTLTIQRTQQEDSAVYLCASSLDYQGPELFFGEGSRLTVL.

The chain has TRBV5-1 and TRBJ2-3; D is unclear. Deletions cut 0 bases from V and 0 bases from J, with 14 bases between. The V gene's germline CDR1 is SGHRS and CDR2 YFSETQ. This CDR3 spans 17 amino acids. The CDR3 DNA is TGCGCCAGCAGCTTGGACCCCGGCGGTTCTAGCACAGATACGCAGTATTTT. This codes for CASSLDPGGSSTDTQYF.

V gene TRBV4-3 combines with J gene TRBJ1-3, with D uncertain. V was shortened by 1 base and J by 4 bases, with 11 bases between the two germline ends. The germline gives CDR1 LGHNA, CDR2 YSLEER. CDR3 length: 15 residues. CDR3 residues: CASSQGRGFGNTIYF. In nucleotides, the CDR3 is TGCGCCAGCAGCCAAGGTCGGGGTTTCGGAAACACCATATATTTT.

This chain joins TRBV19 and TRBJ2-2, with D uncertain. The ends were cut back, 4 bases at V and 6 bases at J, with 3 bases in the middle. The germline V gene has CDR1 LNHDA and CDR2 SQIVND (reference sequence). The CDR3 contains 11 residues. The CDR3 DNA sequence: TGTGCCAGTAGTACCCCCGGGGAGCTGTTTTTT. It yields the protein CASSTPGELFF.

The CDR3 sequence: CASSQVAGRWGELFF. The CDR3 nucleotides are TGCGCCAGCAGCCAAGTAGCGGGAAGGTGGGGGGAGCTGTTTTTT. This chain links TRBV4-1 with TRBJ2-2, with 8 bases that match TRBD2. Germline assignment: CDR1 MGHRA and CDR2 YSYEKL. The CDR3 has 15 amino acids. The trim removed 1 base at V and 8 bases at J, leaving 6 bases unmatched.

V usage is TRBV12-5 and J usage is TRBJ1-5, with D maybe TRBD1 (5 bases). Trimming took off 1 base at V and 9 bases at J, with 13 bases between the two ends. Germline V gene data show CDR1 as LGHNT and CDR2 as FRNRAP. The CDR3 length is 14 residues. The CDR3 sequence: CASGLAGTNVPQHF. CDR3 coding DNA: TGTGCTAGTGGTTTGGCGGGGACCAATGTGCCCCAGCATTTT.

CDR3 residues: CASSLGTPGPYEQYF. DNA for the CDR3: TGTGCCAGCAGTTTAGGGACCCCCGGCCCCTACGAGCAGTACTTC. The genes are TRBV28 and TRBJ2-7, with D perhaps assigned TRBD1 or TRBD2 (5 bases each). Germline V gives CDR1 MDHEN, CDR2 SYDVKM. V lost 2 bases and J lost 2, with 13 bases in between. CDR3 size: 15 residues.

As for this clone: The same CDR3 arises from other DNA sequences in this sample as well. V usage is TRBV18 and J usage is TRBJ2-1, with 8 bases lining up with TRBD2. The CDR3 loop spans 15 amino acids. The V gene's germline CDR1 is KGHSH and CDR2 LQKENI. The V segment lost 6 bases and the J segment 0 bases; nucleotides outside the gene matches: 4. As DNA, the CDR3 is TGTGCCAGCTCTCCCCTAGCGGGCTCCTACAATGAGCAGTTCTTC. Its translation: CASSPLAGSYNEQFF.

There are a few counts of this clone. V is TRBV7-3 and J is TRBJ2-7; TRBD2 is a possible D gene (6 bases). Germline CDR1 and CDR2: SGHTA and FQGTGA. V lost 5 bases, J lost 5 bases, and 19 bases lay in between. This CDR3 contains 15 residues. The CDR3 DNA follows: TGTGCCAGCAGCACAAAGCGGGTAGATATCCACGAGCAGTACTTC. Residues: CASSTKRVDIHEQYF. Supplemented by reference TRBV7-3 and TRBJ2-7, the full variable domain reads GAGVSQTPSNKVTEKGKYVELRCDPISGHTALYWYRQSLGQGPEFLIYFQGTGAADDSGLPNDRFFAVRPEGSVSTLKIQRTERGDSAVYLCASSTKRVDIHEQYFGPGTRLTVT.

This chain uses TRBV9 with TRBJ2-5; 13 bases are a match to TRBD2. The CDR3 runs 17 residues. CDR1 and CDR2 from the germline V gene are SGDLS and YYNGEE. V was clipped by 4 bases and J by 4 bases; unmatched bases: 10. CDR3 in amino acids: CASSPHWTSGSRETQYF. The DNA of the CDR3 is TGTGCCAGCAGCCCCCACTGGACTAGCGGGAGCCGAGAGACCCAGTACTTC.

The CDR3 here is CASGGGGAPYEQYF. In DNA, the CDR3 is TGCGCCAGCGGAGGTGGAGGGGCCCCCTACGAGCAGTACTTC. The genes are TRBV5-1 and TRBJ2-7; perhaps TRBD2 as D (6 bases). CDR3 size: 14 residues. Per germline, CDR1 SGHRS and CDR2 YFSETQ. Trimming shortened V by 7 bases and J by 2 bases, and 16 bases separated the two germline ends. The whole variable domain, filled in from reference TRBV5-1 and TRBJ2-7, reads KAGVTQTPRYLIKTRGQQVTLSCSPISGHRSVSWYQQTPGQGLQFLFEYFSETQRNKGNFPGRFSGRQFSNSRSEMNVSTLELGDSALYLCASGGGGAPYEQYFGPGTRLTVT.